This TCR beta chain emerged from a study of OX40 agonist ivuxolimab in advanced cancers. Study-level results: CD4+ T cells averaged fewer expanded clones than CD8+ T cells. Certain nonresponding patients likewise had low normalized T-cell clonal expansion.

Sequenced by immunoSEQ multiplex PCR; TCRdb stores in-frame clones only, minus some. The data show about 92,000 clones, with around 90% seen just once and around 0.35% held by the top ten. Autoimmune disease history or systemic immunosuppression disqualified patients. Remarks on this clone: Antigen: not known.

The length of the CDR3 is 12 residues. V was clipped by 2 bases and J by 4 bases, with 6 bases between them. Germline V CDR1 and CDR2: SGHDT, YYEEEE. The TCR comes from an adult with an advanced solid tumor such as melanoma, head and neck, liver or kidney cancer. V is TRBV5-6 and J is TRBJ2-5; no clear D. Source: CD4+ or CD8+ T cells sorted from blood, taken in a trial of the OX40 agonist ivuxolimab. The CDR3 protein is CASSLGRETQYF. The CDR3 nucleotides are TGTGCCAGCAGCTTAGGGCGAGAGACCCAGTACTTC.